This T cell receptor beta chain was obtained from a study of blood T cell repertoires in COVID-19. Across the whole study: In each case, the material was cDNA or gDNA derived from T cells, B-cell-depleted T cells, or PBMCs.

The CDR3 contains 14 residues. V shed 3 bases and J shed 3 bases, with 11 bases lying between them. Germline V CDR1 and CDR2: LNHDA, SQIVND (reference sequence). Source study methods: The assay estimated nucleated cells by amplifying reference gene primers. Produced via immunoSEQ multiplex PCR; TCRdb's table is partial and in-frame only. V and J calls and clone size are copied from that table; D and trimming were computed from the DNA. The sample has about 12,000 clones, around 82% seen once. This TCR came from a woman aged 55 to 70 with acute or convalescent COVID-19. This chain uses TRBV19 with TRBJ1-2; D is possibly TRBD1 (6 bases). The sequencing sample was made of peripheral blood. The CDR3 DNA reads TGTGCCAGTAGTATGAGGGGGGGCGACTATGGCTACACCTTC. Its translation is CASSMRGGDYGYTF.